This T cell receptor (beta chain) was recorded in a study of CD8 T cells in Susac syndrome. Trimming pared 5 bases from V and 7 bases from J, leaving 17 bases between. The length of the CDR3 is 14 residues. The germline gives CDR1 DFQATT, CDR2 SNEGSKA (reference sequence). The CD8+ and CD4+ T cells were isolated magnetically using a negative isolation approach, whereas the TEMRA cells were enriched by FACS. An amount of RNA that ranged from about 0.45 to 1 ug was reverse transcribed with random hexamers. The amplification used immunoSEQ multiplex PCR on TCR beta CDR3; it spanned 54 Vbeta and 13 Jbeta. TCRdb used MiXCR to reprocess the immunoSEQ multiplex PCR reads, holding one entry per CDR3 protein. The sample has over 150,000 distinct CDR3 sequences, over 90% seen once.

This sequence joins TRBV20-1 and TRBJ1-4; possible D gene TRBD1, 5 bases. Sample: CD4+ T cells from PBMCs. This sequence was found in a human donor with multiple sclerosis. The CDR3 DNA follows: TGCAGTGCTCCAAGGGACCGGGGAGGTGAAAAACTGTTTTTT. Amino acid sequence: CSAPRDRGGEKLFF.